This TCR beta chain was profiled in a study of OX40 agonist ivuxolimab in advanced cancers. Deletions cut 11 bases from V and 1 base from J, with 20 bases between. This CDR3 region has 15 residues. Looked up from germline, CDR1 is SNHLY and CDR2 is FYNNEI. Blood draws occurred at baseline, cycle 4 day 1, and cycle 7 day 1. The repertoire was sequenced with immunoSEQ multiplex PCR; TCRdb's copy has only in-frame clones and lacks some. The sample records 60,000 to 75,000 clones, 65% to 90% being singletons. The V gene is TRBV2, the J gene TRBJ2-5, with D perhaps TRBD1 (6 bases). This clonotype was sampled from an adult with an advanced solid tumor such as melanoma, head and neck, liver or kidney cancer. This specimen consisted of CD4+ or CD8+ T cells sorted from blood, obtained in a trial of the OX40 agonist ivuxolimab. DNA of the CDR3: TGTGCCGCCTCTAAGGTGGGGGCCCGCCAAGAGACCCAGTACTTC. Amino acids: CAASKVGARQETQYF.